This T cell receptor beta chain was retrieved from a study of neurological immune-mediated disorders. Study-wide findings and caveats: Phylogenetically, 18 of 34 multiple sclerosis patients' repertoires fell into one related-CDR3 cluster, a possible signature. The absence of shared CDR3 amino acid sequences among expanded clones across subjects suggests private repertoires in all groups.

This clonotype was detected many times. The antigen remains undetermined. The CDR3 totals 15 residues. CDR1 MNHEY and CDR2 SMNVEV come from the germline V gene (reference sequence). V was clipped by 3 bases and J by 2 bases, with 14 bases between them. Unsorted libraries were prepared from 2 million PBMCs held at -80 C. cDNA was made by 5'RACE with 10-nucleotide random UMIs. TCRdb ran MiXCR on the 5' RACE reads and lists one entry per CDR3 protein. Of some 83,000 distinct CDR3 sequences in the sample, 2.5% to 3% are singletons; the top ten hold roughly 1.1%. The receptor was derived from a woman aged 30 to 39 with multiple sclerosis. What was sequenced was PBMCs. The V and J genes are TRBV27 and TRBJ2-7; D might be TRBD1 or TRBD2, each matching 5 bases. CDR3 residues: CASSFVGDGAYEQYF. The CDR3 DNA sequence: TGTGCCAGCAGTTTCGTAGGGGACGGCGCCTACGAGCAGTACTTC.